One sample yielded the 9 T cell receptor beta chains listed below, sequenced in a study of cytomegalovirus exposure and HLA in healthy donors. In the PCR, 60 Vbeta and 13 Jbeta primers were used. The protocol was immunoSEQ multiplex PCR, while the TCRdb copy is restricted to in-frame clones and leaves out a portion. The sample comprises about 150,000 clones, roughly 79% of which are singletons, and about 1.6% rests with the top ten. Specimen: PBMCs. The source of these receptors is a man aged 40-49 years in good health and CMV-seronegative.

The chain joins TRBV27 to TRBJ2-7, with TRBD1 matching over 7 bases. Germline CDR1 and CDR2: MNHEY and SMNVEV (reference sequence). The length of the CDR3 is 16 residues. The J segment lost 3 bases and the V segment lost 2 bases, leaving 10 bases of the junction unmatched. CDR3 loop: CASSLGAGTEIYEQYV. CDR3 DNA sequence: TGTGCCAGCAGTTTAGGCGCCGGGACAGAGATCTACGAGCAGTACGTC.

J is TRBJ1-1 and V is TRBV19; D is unresolved. Germline loops: CDR1 LNHDA, CDR2 SQIVND (reference sequence). This CDR3 contains 14 residues. V lost 1 base and J 1 base, leaving 7 bases between the germline ends. CDR3 coding DNA: TGTGCCAGTAGTATAGCGCACAGGAACACTGAAGCTTTCTTT. It encodes CASSIAHRNTEAFF.

This clone was observed once. The chain couples TRBV9 to TRBJ2-7; 13 nucleotides match TRBD2. V shed 3 bases, J shed 7 bases, and the junction held 10 bases outside the gene matches. Germline V gene sequence: CDR1 SGDLS, CDR2 YYNGEE. This CDR3 contains 16 residues. The CDR3 nucleotides read TGTGCCAGCAGCGGTGGGAGAGGACTAGCGGGAGAGGAGCAGTACTTC. Amino acids: CASSGGRGLAGEEQYF.

The V call is TRBV9, the J call TRBJ1-1; unclear D gene. The CDR3 length is 13 residues. From germline, CDR1 is SGDLS and CDR2 YYNGEE. V dropped 2 bases and J dropped 5 bases, with 10 bases sitting between them. The CDR3 reads CASSVTPKTEAFF. CDR3 DNA: TGTGCCAGCAGCGTTACACCGAAGACTGAAGCTTTCTTT.

The V gene is TRBV15, the J gene TRBJ2-2; D ambiguous. The CDR3 extends over 16 amino acids. V was cut by 1 base and J by 5 bases, with 14 bases left in between. Germline CDR1 LNHNV, CDR2 YYDKDF (reference sequence). CDR3: CATSRVAAAITGELFF. The CDR3 bases are TGTGCCACCAGCAGAGTCGCCGCGGCCATTACCGGGGAGCTGTTTTTT.

The chain combines TRBV5-1 with TRBJ1-4; weak D call: TRBD1 (5 bases). V dropped 0 bases and J dropped 7 bases, with 7 bases sitting between them. CDR1 and CDR2 (germline): SGHRS, YFSETQ. The CDR3 extends over 13 amino acids. CDR3 sequence: CASSLGGGEKLFF. CDR3 nucleotides: TGCGCCAGCAGCTTGGGGGGGGGTGAAAAACTGTTTTTT.

The gene calls are TRBV18 and TRBJ2-4; D possibly corresponds to TRBD2 (6 bases). Trimming left V 0 bases short and J 9 bases short, with 15 bases between. Germline values: CDR1 KGHSH, CDR2 LQKENI. CDR3 length: 15 residues. The CDR3 DNA follows: TGTGCCAGCTCACCACCGAAACTCGGGGGAAGCATTCAGTACTTC. Its protein is CASSPPKLGGSIQYF.

This clone turned up a few times. The rearrangement links TRBV5-4 to TRBJ1-2, with D maybe TRBD1 (6 bases). Germline loops: CDR1 SGHNT, CDR2 YYREEE (reference sequence). The length of the CDR3 is 15 residues. V gave up 0 bases and J gave up 7 bases, with 16 bases separating them. The CDR3 sequence: CASSLDWGPGGGYTF. In nucleotides, the CDR3 is TGTGCCAGCAGCTTGGACTGGGGGCCAGGCGGTGGCTACACCTTC.

Note on this clone: A read error may produce the germline difference seen at one junction end. The V gene is TRBV7-9, the J gene TRBJ2-2; the match to TRBD2 covers 8 bases. CDR3 length: 17 residues. Germline V CDR1 and CDR2: SEHNR, FQNEAQ (reference sequence). Written as DNA, the CDR3 is TGTTCCAGCAGCTTAGTGGTTCGATTCGGGGGGGCCGGGGAGCTGTTTTTT. It encodes CSSSLVVRFGGAGELFF. Supplemented by reference TRBV7-9 and TRBJ2-2, the full variable domain reads DTGVSQNPRHKITKRGQNVTFRCDPISEHNRLYWYRQTLGQGPEFLTYFQNEAQLEKSRLLSDRFSAERPKGSFSTLEIQRTEQGDSAMYLCSSSLVVRFGGAGELFFGEGSRLTVL.